What follows describes a single T cell receptor beta chain. Its antigen has not been determined. No clone much larger than this one lies a single base away; base qualities are absent. TCRbeta CDR3 regions were amplified from genomic DNA by means of the immunoSEQ Assay, a bias-controlled multiplex PCR. The source study handled its data this way. Nucleated cell counts per sample were estimated from amplification of reference gene primers within the assay. To quantify the absolute abundance of each unique TCRbeta CDR3 rearrangement, sequence reads were collapsed and filtered. For each sample, productive Simpson clonality was calculated by taking the square root of Simpson's diversity index across productive rearrangements. The clones in this table, taken by TCRdb from immuneACCESS, are in-frame only. Not every clone is retained; where verified, under half of the shortfall comes from an unresolved V gene, and the cause of the rest is unknown. V and J calls plus clone size are reproduced from that table; the DNA served to infer D and trimming. Here the sample has fewer than 300,000 clones; around 86% occur a single time. Of the sample, 13% is held by the ten largest clones.

Between the V and J ends, shortened by 4 bases and 4 bases respectively, the junction contains 10 bases. The CDR3 runs 14 amino acids, cysteine and phenylalanine included. Here the CDR3 DNA is all that survives: 42 bases in frame from base 1. CDR1 and CDR2 are read off the germline V gene as SGHTA and FQGNSA. Each collaborating institution followed its own protocols to collect whole blood in K2EDTA tubes. Collaborator samples were shipped for TCRbeta analysis as frozen whole blood, isolated PBMCs, or DNA extracted from either sample type. The sample originates from a study of blood T cell repertoires in COVID-19 (dated by TCRdb to the early 2020s). In the study overall: Samples covering the acute and convalescent phases of COVID-19 were provided by collaborators in the United States, Italy and Spain. The material from the prospective study consisted of cDNA or gDNA derived from T cells, B-cell-depleted T cells, or PBMCs. Deeply sampled blood TCRbeta repertoires from subjects exposed to, actively infected with, or recovered from COVID-19 were included in the dataset. The repertoires were released in a freely available public database intended as a resource for research on the immune response to SARS-CoV-2. The samples were drawn from two sources: the first 160 participants of the ongoing ImmuneRACE study, and 1,000 to 1,500 subjects contributed by 6 global collaborators. Sample metadata almost always included a de-identified subject ID, COVID-19 status, age in years and sex. Where HLA class I and class II types were available, the types were taken from metadata supplied by the sample provider, not from assay-based typing.

The research as a whole found: How much clinical and demographic metadata was included differed by source and by participant, and the metadata was provided uncurated.

The chain employs TRBV7-2 and TRBJ2-2, with a tentative D gene TRBD1 over 7 matching bases. Material: peripheral blood. The clonotype was recovered from a human donor in a cohort sampled during active COVID-19. The CDR3 is CASSYQGGTGELFF. At the DNA level, the sequence is TGTGCCAGCAGCTACCAGGGGGGCACCGGGGAGCTGTTTTTT.